One and the same sample provided the 11 T cell receptor beta chains below, sequenced in a study of brain T cells in children with intractable seizures. Only cases whose brain tissue showed the highest T cell transcript signatures were sequenced. Profiling relied on immunoSEQ multiplex PCR, and the TCRdb table lists in-frame clones only, not all of them. There are about 9,000 clones in the sample; roughly 65% occur only once, and roughly 18% lies in the top ten. The sequencing used resected brain tissue, collected at surgery. These receptors were obtained from a girl aged 2-10 years with tuberous sclerosis and intractable seizures.

This chain links TRBV6-1 with TRBJ2-3, with D tentatively TRBD2 (5 bases). Trimming took off 0 bases at V and 9 bases at J, with 13 bases between the two ends. Germline V gene lookup returns CDR1 MNHNS and CDR2 SASEGT. CDR3 size: 14 residues. CDR3 sequence (DNA): TGTGCCAGCAGTGAAGCGCGGTGGAGGTGGACGCAGTATTTT. It yields the protein CASSEARWRWTQYF.

The J gene is TRBJ2-5, the V gene TRBV5-8; 8 bases agree with TRBD2. The CDR3 runs to 16 residues. From germline, CDR1 is SGHTS and CDR2 YDEGEE. Trimming took 0 bases from V and 2 from J; bases not matched to a gene: 6. CDR3 protein: CASSLVGGGTQETQYF. The CDR3 DNA is TGTGCCAGCAGCTTGGTTGGCGGGGGGACACAAGAGACCCAGTACTTC.

The chain uses TRBV7-2 and TRBJ2-5; D uncertain. Trimming left V 3 bases short and J 5 bases short, with 10 bases between. The CDR3 spans 13 residues. Looked up from germline, CDR1 is SGHTA and CDR2 is FQGNSA. In DNA form, the CDR3 reads TGTGCCAGCAGCTTCCTTATTGAGGAGACCCAGTACTTC. Its translation is CASSFLIEETQYF.

In its sample, this clone was seen a few times. This sequence joins TRBV7-9 and TRBJ1-4; TRBD1 matches at 7 bases. Germline CDR1 SEHNR, CDR2 FQNEAQ (reference sequence). The V and J ends lost 3 bases and 3 bases, in that order; junction bases with no gene match: 4. The CDR3 is 15 residues long. The CDR3 DNA follows: TGTGCCAGCAGCTTGCCGGGACAGTCTAATGAAAAACTGTTTTTT. This sequence encodes CASSLPGQSNEKLFF.

This clone was seen only once. The chain is built from TRBV3-1 (or the pseudogene TRBV3-2) and TRBJ2-5; the D gene is possibly TRBD2 (6 bases). This CDR3 comprises 13 residues. CDR1 and CDR2 from the germline V gene are LGHDT and YNNKEL (reference sequence). Trimming removed 1 base at V and 4 bases at J, with 7 bases between. The CDR3 nucleotides are TGTGCCAGCAGCCAAGTACTAGCAGAGACCCAGTACTTC. Translated, it gives CASSQVLAETQYF.

The rearrangement links TRBV27 to TRBJ1-1; D unresolved. The V end was cut by 5 bases, the J end by 0 bases, with 10 bases between. The CDR3 spans 14 residues. Per germline, CDR1 MNHEY and CDR2 SMNVEV (reference sequence). This CDR3 reads CASSENFMNTEAFF. For the CDR3, the DNA is TGTGCCAGCAGTGAGAACTTTATGAACACTGAAGCTTTCTTT.

V and J are TRBV6-5 and TRBJ2-6, with D hard to call. CDR1 is MNHEY, CDR2 SVGAGI, per germline. V shed 6 bases and J shed 0 bases, with 9 bases lying between them. This CDR3 spans 15 amino acids. The CDR3 DNA reads TGTGCCAGCAGAGCCGACCACTCTGGGGCCAACGTCCTGACTTTC. Residues: CASRADHSGANVLTF.

This clone was counted only a few times. The chain is built from TRBV10-2 and TRBJ1-5; D is unresolved. The V end was cut by 4 bases, the J end by 1 base, with 5 bases between. The CDR3 covers 13 residues. Per germline, CDR1 WSHSY and CDR2 SAAADI. The CDR3 DNA sequence: TGCGCCAGCAGTGGCGGCAGCAATCAGCCCCAGCATTTT. It specifies CASSGGSNQPQHF.

Concerning this clone itself: Other DNA sequences from this sample encode an identical CDR3 as well. The CDR3 loop is CASSFGDSNQPQHF. The CDR3 coding sequence is TGTGCCAGCAGTTTTGGAGATAGCAATCAGCCCCAGCATTTT. The genes are TRBV28 and TRBJ1-5; no firm D call. CDR3 length: 14 amino acids. V gave up 3 bases and J gave up 0 bases, with 6 bases separating them. The germline V gene has CDR1 MDHEN and CDR2 SYDVKM.

The J gene is TRBJ2-1, the V gene TRBV7-6, with D possibly matching TRBD1 (6 bases). The germline V gene encodes CDR1 SGHVS and CDR2 FNYEAQ. The V end was cut by 5 bases, the J end by 7 bases, with 18 bases between. The CDR3 loop spans 15 amino acids. CDR3: CASSLSWTAGNEQFF. The CDR3 DNA reads as TGTGCCAGCAGCCTCTCATGGACAGCTGGGAATGAGCAGTTCTTC.

V is TRBV19 and J is TRBJ2-1, with D possibly matching TRBD2 (6 bases). This CDR3 spans 13 amino acids. V lost 1 base and J lost 5, with 6 bases in between. From germline, CDR1 is LNHDA and CDR2 SQIVND (reference sequence). CDR3 region: CASSIGRDNEQFF. The CDR3 coding sequence is TGTGCCAGTAGTATAGGGAGGGACAATGAGCAGTTCTTC.